The rows below give T cell receptor beta chains drawn from one sample of a study of glioma-infiltrating T cells. TCRdb reprocessed the multiplex PCR reads with MiXCR, giving one entry per CDR3 protein. Of tens of thousands of distinct CDR3 sequences listed, 23% are singletons. The sequencing sample was made of glioma tissue, nonneoplastic brain tissue, or PBMCs (not recorded which). The source of these receptors is a human donor with low-grade glioma or glioblastoma, undergoing nonglioma brain surgery, or in good health (not recorded which). Both conserved end residues are part of each CDR3. A D gene is named only where the DNA matches it firmly. Some rows have no size entry. The others give once, few or many, or a class for an expanded clone.

>-|TRBV4-1|TRBJ2-7|many
TGCGCCAGCAGCCCCATGGGGGGCTCCTACGAGCAGTACTTC
CASSPMGGSYEQYF
>-|TRBV6-1|TRBJ1-2|-
TGTGCCAGCAGGGTGGACAAAAACTATGGCTACACCTTC
CASRVDKNYGYTF
>TRBD2|TRBV5-1|TRBJ2-3|-
TGCGCCAGCAGCTTTGGACCTAGCGGGGGCGGCACAGATACGCAGTATTTT
CASSFGPSGGGTDTQYF
>-|TRBV5-1|TRBJ1-1|many
TGCGCCAGCAGCCGGATCTCCGGGCAGGGGAAGGCTGAAGCTTTCTTT
CASSRISGQGKAEAFF
>TRBD1|TRBV5-6|TRBJ1-6|-
TGTGCCAGCAGCCCGGGACAGCTACAGGGGCATTCACCCCTCCACTTT
CASSPGQLQGHSPLHF
>-|TRBV20-1|TRBJ1-1|once
TGCAGTGCTGCGAGGGGGGGGCGATTAATGAACACTGAAGCTTTCTTT
CSAARGGRLMNTEAFF
>-|TRBV3-1|TRBJ2-3|many
TGTGCCAGCAGCCGTGTTTCCACAGATACGCAGTATTTT
CASSRVSTDTQYF
>-|TRBV19|TRBJ1-1|many
TGTGCCAGTAGTCGCGGTCCTGAAGCTTTCTTT
CASSRGPEAFF
>-|TRBV24-1|TRBJ2-1|many
TGTGCCACCAGCCCTCACGGTAGCTCCTACAATGAGCAGTTCTTC
CATSPHGSSYNEQFF
>-|TRBV7-2|TRBJ1-5|many
TGTGCCAGCAGCCTAGGGCACGGGGCTAGCAATCAGCCCCAGCATTTT
CASSLGHGASNQPQHF
>-|TRBV18|TRBJ2-5|many
TGTGCCAGCTCACCAGGAGGGAGCCCAGAGACCCAGTACTTC
CASSPGGSPETQYF
>TRBD1|TRBV6-1|TRBJ2-7|once
TGTGCCCCTCAGCTCCCGGGACAGAGGGAGTCCTACGATCAGTACTTC
CAPQLPGQRESYDQYF
>-|TRBV6-2/TRBV6-3|TRBJ2-1|many
TGTGCCAGCAGTACACCACGGGGGAAATCTTGGGATGAGCAGTTCTTC
CASSTPRGKSWDEQFF
>-|TRBV12-3/TRBV12-4|TRBJ1-2|-
TGTGCCAGCAGTTTACCGGGATGGGGCTTTGGAGGCTACACCTTC
CASSLPGWGFGGYTF
>TRBD1|TRBV6-2/TRBV6-3|TRBJ2-3|-
TGTGCCAGCAGCTACTGTGGCGGGACAGGTCGCGATACGCAGTATTTT
CASSYCGGTGRDTQYF
>TRBD2|TRBV11-3|TRBJ2-3|-
TGTGCCAGCAGCTCGGGACTACCGGCAGATACGCAGTATTTT
CASSSGLPADTQYF
>TRBD1|TRBV4-1|TRBJ1-1|many
TGCGCCAGCAGCCAGCGGACAGGTTTCAACACTGAAGCTTTCTTT
CASSQRTGFNTEAFF
>TRBD2|TRBV7-9|TRBJ2-1|-
TGTGCCAGCAGCCTGACTAGCGGGAGTCTTGAGCAGTTCTTC
CASSLTSGSLEQFF
>-|TRBV20-1|TRBJ2-1|many
TGCAGTGCTCCCGGACTAATACCGGGCAGTGAGCAGTTCTTC
CSAPGLIPGSEQFF
>-|TRBV7-9|TRBJ2-6|-
TGTGCCAGCAGCCAGCAGGGTTATACCAGCTCTGGGGCCAACGTCCTGACTTTC
CASSQQGYTSSGANVLTF
>-|TRBV20-1|TRBJ1-1|once
TGCAGTGCTAGAAAGGACACTCAAGCTTTCTTT
CSARKDTQAFF
>TRBD1|TRBV7-9|TRBJ1-1|few
TGTGCCAGCAGCCTATGGACAGGGGTAACTACTGAAGCTTTCTTT
CASSLWTGVTTEAFF
>-|TRBV6-1|TRBJ1-2|many
TGTGCCAGCAGTGAAGCATACGGGAGGAATAACTATGGCTACACCTTC
CASSEAYGRNNYGYTF
>-|TRBV27|TRBJ1-2|many
TGTGCCAGCAGTTACGGGGGGGGCTATGGCTACACCTTC
CASSYGGGYGYTF
>-|TRBV29-1|TRBJ1-4|few
TGCAGCGTTGAAAGAAGGGGTTTAAGTGAAAAACTGTTTTTT
CSVERRGLSEKLFF
>TRBD1|TRBV7-6|TRBJ2-7|-
TGTGCCAGCAGCTTAGCGCTGGGACAGGGGCAATACGAGCAGTACTTC
CASSLALGQGQYEQYF
>TRBD2|TRBV5-1|TRBJ2-1|-
TGCGCCAGCACCCTAGCGGGAAGCTCCTACAATGAGCAGTTCTTC
CASTLAGSSYNEQFF
>-|TRBV6-1|TRBJ2-3|many
TGTGCCAGCAGCCCCAGCGCGAATACGCAGTATTTT
CASSPSANTQYF
>TRBD2|TRBV5-1|TRBJ2-7|many
TGCGCCAGCAGCTCTCCGGAGCGGGGGTACGAGCAGTACTTC
CASSSPERGYEQYF
>TRBD1|TRBV5-1|TRBJ2-3|-
TGCGCCAGCAGCCCGGGACAGGGAGTGTATTTT
CASSPGQGVYF
>TRBD1|TRBV19|TRBJ1-6|many
TGTGCCAGTAGTATTTTGGACAGGGAGAGTTCACCCCTCCACTTT
CASSILDRESSPLHF
>-|TRBV19|TRBJ1-5|few
TGTGCCAGTAGTATTGGACAGAATAATCAGCCCCAGCATTTT
CASSIGQNNQPQHF
>-|TRBV6-2/TRBV6-3|TRBJ1-6|many
TGTGCCAGCAGATCCGAGACAGTTTATAATTCACCCCTCCACTTT
CASRSETVYNSPLHF
>-|TRBV20-1|TRBJ1-5|many
TGCAGTGGACTACAGGGAAATCAGCCCCAGCATTTT
CSGLQGNQPQHF